The 22 T cell receptor beta chains reported below all come from one sample, sequenced in a study of cytomegalovirus exposure and HLA in healthy donors. Profiling relied on immunoSEQ multiplex PCR, and the TCRdb table lists in-frame clones only, not all of them. Among roughly 120,000 clones listed, roughly 90% were seen once. The sample taken for sequencing was PBMCs. All receptors come from a woman aged 18-35 years in good health and CMV-seropositive.

The chain links TRBV19 to TRBJ1-5, with a possible D match to TRBD1 (6 bases). With 7 bases removed from V and 4 bases from J, the gap between germline ends came to 14 bases. The CDR3 length is 14 residues. Per the germline V gene, CDR1 is LNHDA and CDR2 is SQIVND (reference sequence). The CDR3 DNA reads TGTGCCAGTACTTCCTTGGACAGAAATCAGCCCCAGCATTTT. Translated, it gives CASTSLDRNQPQHF.

The chain recombines TRBV7-9 with TRBJ1-4; 10 nucleotides align to TRBD1. Germline loops: CDR1 SEHNR, CDR2 FQNEAQ (reference sequence). The CDR3 totals 15 residues. Germline trimming cut 6 bases from V and 6 bases from J; bases unmatched to any gene: 7. The CDR3 region is CASSPTGTGDEKLFF. CDR3 DNA sequence: TGTGCCAGCAGTCCTACCGGGACAGGGGATGAAAAACTGTTTTTT.

This chain joins TRBV4-2 and TRBJ1-2; 7 nucleotides match TRBD1. V was pared by 4 bases and J by 6 bases, with 11 bases of the junction left unmatched. Germline V gives CDR1 LGHNA, CDR2 YNFKEQ. This CDR3 is built from 15 residues. CDR3 bases: TGTGCCAGCAGCCCTCCCCCGGACAGGACGGATGGCTACACCTTC. Its protein is CASSPPPDRTDGYTF.

The CDR3 nucleotides are TGTGCCAGCAGCCAAGAGTTAGTTTCGCGGGGTAAGCAGTTCTTC. Translated, it gives CASSQELVSRGKQFF. V gene TRBV4-2 combines with J gene TRBJ2-1, with D possibly TRBD2 on 6 matching bases. Deletions cut 0 bases from V and 11 bases from J, with 17 bases between. The CDR3 is 15 residues long. Germline V lookup: CDR1 LGHNA, CDR2 YNFKEQ.

The chain is built from TRBV13 and TRBJ2-1; D is perhaps TRBD1 (5 bases). V lost 4 bases, J lost 4 bases, and 8 bases lay in between. Germline assignment: CDR1 PRHDT and CDR2 FYEKMQ (reference sequence). The CDR3 is made up of 13 amino acids. This CDR3 reads CASSYNRYNEQFF. In DNA form, the CDR3 reads TGTGCCAGCAGCTATAACAGGTACAATGAGCAGTTCTTC.

In its sample, this clone was seen once. CDR3 sequence reads: CASSESGWRDRGFSSNQPQHF. CDR3 DNA: TGTGCCAGCAGTGAATCGGGCTGGAGGGACAGGGGATTTTCTAGCAATCAGCCCCAGCATTTT. This chain uses TRBV2 with TRBJ1-5; the match to TRBD1 covers 10 bases. V lost 2 bases and J lost 0; bases outside the gene matches: 16. Per germline, CDR1 SNHLY and CDR2 FYNNEI. The CDR3 contains 21 residues.

Comment on this clone: Compared with germline, one end of the junction differs, possibly owing to a read error. The V call is TRBV6-1, the J call TRBJ2-3; 7 nucleotides line up with TRBD2. This CDR3 has 16 amino acids. Germline V CDR1 and CDR2: MNHNS, SASEGT. CDR3 sequence reads: CASREVAGPSTDTQYF. Here the CDR3 DNA reads TGTGCCAGCAGAGAAGTAGCGGGTCCTAGCACAGATACGCAGTATTTT.

This sequence joins TRBV6-1 and TRBJ2-3, with 8 bases that match TRBD2. Trimming took 7 bases from V and 5 from J; bases not matched to a gene: 2. This CDR3 has 12 amino acids. Germline V gene lookup returns CDR1 MNHNS and CDR2 SASEGT. The CDR3 DNA follows: TGTGCCAGCAAGACTAGCGAAGATACGCAGTATTTT. Translating gives CASKTSEDTQYF.

The table lists this clone with a few counts. This chain connects TRBV5-6 to TRBJ1-2; D gene ambiguous. The germline CDR1 and CDR2 sequences are SGHDT and YYEEEE. Trimming took off 3 bases at V and 2 bases at J, with 8 bases between the two ends. The CDR3 is 13 amino acids. The CDR3 DNA reads TGTGCCAGCAGCTCTACAGTCAACTATGGCTACACCTTC. Protein sequence: CASSSTVNYGYTF.

This clone was counted once. The genes are TRBV15 and TRBJ2-1; 10 positions match TRBD2. CDR3 length equals 18 residues. Germline V gives CDR1 LNHNV, CDR2 YYDKDF (reference sequence). Trimming cost V 0 bases and J 4 bases; bases outside gene matches: 9. This CDR3 is CATSRDMRSGRAYNEQFF. The CDR3 region has the DNA TGTGCCACCAGCAGAGATATGAGGAGCGGGAGGGCGTACAATGAGCAGTTCTTC.

The V and J genes are TRBV5-1 and TRBJ1-1; 9 nucleotides match TRBD1. The ends lost 4 bases at V and 2 bases at J; junction bases unmatched: 6. The CDR3 covers 15 residues. The germline gives CDR1 SGHRS, CDR2 YFSETQ. The CDR3 nucleotides are TGCGCCAGCAGCCGGGACAGGGTCCCCAACACTGAAGCTTTCTTT. The encoded protein is CASSRDRVPNTEAFF. The full variable domain, rest sourced from reference TRBV5-1 and TRBJ1-1, is KAGVTQTPRYLIKTRGQQVTLSCSPISGHRSVSWYQQTPGQGLQFLFEYFSETQRNKGNFPGRFSGRQFSNSRSEMNVSTLELGDSALYLCASSRDRVPNTEAFFGQGTRLTVV.

A single count supports this clone. The chain couples TRBV18 to TRBJ2-5; possibly TRBD1 for D (6 bases). Trimming left V 3 bases short and J 1 base short, with 12 bases between. The CDR3 is made up of 15 amino acids. CDR1 and CDR2 (germline): KGHSH, LQKENI. The CDR3 coding sequence is TGTGCCAGCTCACCGCCTACAGGGACCCAAGAGACCCAGTACTTC. This codes for CASSPPTGTQETQYF.

This rearrangement joins TRBV18 to TRBJ1-3; possibly TRBD1 for D (6 bases). Germline assignment: CDR1 KGHSH and CDR2 LQKENI. V lost 5 bases and J 2 bases, leaving 16 bases between the germline ends. The CDR3 has 16 amino acids. CDR3 nucleotide sequence: TGTGCCAGCTCAACGGGGGGGCCCGAGACTGGAAACACCATATATTTT. Translated: CASSTGGPETGNTIYF.

V usage is TRBV7-9 and J usage is TRBJ2-4; D perhaps matches TRBD2 (5 bases). V lost 5 bases and J lost 6, with 17 bases in between. The CDR3 is 15 residues long. The germline V gene has CDR1 SEHNR and CDR2 FQNEAQ (reference sequence). The CDR3: CASSPPRESRNIQYF. The CDR3 DNA reads TGTGCCAGCAGCCCCCCTAGGGAGTCAAGAAACATTCAGTACTTC.

The gene calls are TRBV19 and TRBJ2-3; a possible D gene is TRBD1 (7 bases). There are 16 residues in the CDR3. V shed 5 bases and J shed 1 base, with 16 bases lying between them. Germline CDR1 is LNHDA and CDR2 is SQIVND (reference sequence). The CDR3 nucleotides are TGTGCCAGTAGTCGAACCAGGGGGGTGGGCACAGATACGCAGTATTTT. Its translation is CASSRTRGVGTDTQYF. Full variable domain (remainder filled in from reference TRBV19 and TRBJ2-3): DGGITQSPKYLFRKEGQNVTLSCEQNLNHDAMYWYRQDPGQGLRLIYYSQIVNDFQKGDIAEGYSVSREKKESFPLTVTSAQKNPTAFYLCASSRTRGVGTDTQYFGPGTRLTVL.

The V gene is TRBV7-9, the J gene TRBJ1-2, with TRBD1 as a possible D gene (5 bases). The CDR3 extends over 14 amino acids. From germline, CDR1 is SEHNR and CDR2 FQNEAQ (reference sequence). The V end lost 0 bases, the J end lost 8 bases, and 13 bases lay between the germline ends. This chain's CDR3 is CASSLAQGLGGYTF. The DNA of the CDR3 is TGTGCCAGCAGCTTAGCTCAGGGCTTGGGAGGCTACACCTTC. Using reference TRBV7-9 and TRBJ1-2 for the parts outside the CDR3, the full variable domain is DTGVSQNPRHKITKRGQNVTFRCDPISEHNRLYWYRQTLGQGPEFLTYFQNEAQLEKSRLLSDRFSAERPKGSFSTLEIQRTEQGDSAMYLCASSLAQGLGGYTFGSGTRLTVV.

This rearrangement joins TRBV2 to TRBJ2-1, with D possibly being TRBD1 (5 bases). Germline CDR1 and CDR2: SNHLY and FYNNEI. Trimming removed 6 bases from V and 0 bases from J, with 9 bases in between. CDR3 length equals 14 residues. CDR3 nucleotide sequence: TGTGCCAGCAGCCCAGGGCCCTCCTACAATGAGCAGTTCTTC. Translated, it gives CASSPGPSYNEQFF.

The V call is TRBV2, the J call TRBJ2-7, with TRBD1 matching over 7 bases. The J segment lost 4 bases and the V segment lost 6 bases, leaving 6 bases of the junction unmatched. Germline CDR1 reads SNHLY; CDR2 reads FYNNEI. The CDR3 is made up of 13 amino acids. CDR3 amino acids: CASRRDSSYEQYF. The CDR3 coding sequence is TGTGCCAGCAGGAGGGACAGTTCTTACGAGCAGTACTTC.

The chain links TRBV7-8 to TRBJ1-1; the D gene is possibly TRBD1 (5 bases). V was cut by 4 bases and J by 1 base, with 28 bases left in between. CDR1 and CDR2 from the germline V gene are SGHVS and FQNEAQ. CDR3 length: 20 amino acids. The CDR3 nucleotides read TGTGCCAGCAGCTCCGCCAAACTAAGCAGGGAAGCTAGTCCGAACACTGAAGCTTTCTTT. Translation: CASSSAKLSREASPNTEAFF.

The gene calls are TRBV13 and TRBJ2-3, with 13 bases fitting TRBD2. Germline V gives CDR1 PRHDT, CDR2 FYEKMQ (reference sequence). The CDR3 length is 16 residues. Trimming took 5 bases from V and 1 from J; bases not matched to a gene: 3. CDR3 protein: CASSLGTSGGTDTQYF. For the CDR3, the DNA is TGTGCCAGCAGCCTCGGGACTAGCGGGGGCACAGATACGCAGTATTTT.

The chain recombines TRBV9 with TRBJ2-2; 9 bases match TRBD2. Per the germline V gene, CDR1 is SGDLS and CDR2 is YYNGEE. This CDR3 contains 18 residues. Germline trimming cut 1 base from V and 4 bases from J; bases unmatched to any gene: 11. CDR3 region: CASSVTSGGSRGTGELFF. The CDR3 nucleotides read TGTGCCAGCAGCGTAACGAGCGGGGGGTCCCGGGGCACCGGGGAGCTGTTTTTT.

This clone has just one count. The chain recombines TRBV19 with TRBJ2-1; 9 positions match TRBD2. Germline lookup yields CDR1 LNHDA and CDR2 SQIVND (reference sequence). The CDR3 spans 15 residues. The V segment lost 3 bases and the J segment 6 bases; nucleotides outside the gene matches: 6. For the CDR3, the DNA is TGTGCCAGTAGTATTGCGCTAGCGGGGATCAATGAGCAGTTCTTC. As protein: CASSIALAGINEQFF.